The T cell receptor beta chain described here comes from a study of blood T cell repertoires in COVID-19 (dated by TCRdb to the early 2020s). Describing the broader study: The collaborator samples originated in the United States, Italy and Spain and spanned the acute and convalescent phases of COVID-19. The material from the prospective study consisted of cDNA or gDNA derived from T cells, B-cell-depleted T cells, or PBMCs. Subjects who had been exposed to COVID-19, were actively infected with it, or had recovered from it provided the deeply sampled blood TCRbeta repertoires that made up the dataset. A freely available public database, intended as a resource for researchers studying the immune response to SARS-CoV-2, is where the repertoires were released. Samples were obtained from the ongoing ImmuneRACE study (first 160 participants) and from about 1,300 subjects provided by 6 global collaborators. The sample metadata nearly always contained a de-identified subject ID, COVID-19 status, age in years and sex. Where HLA class I and class II types were available, the types were taken from metadata supplied by the sample provider, not from assay-based typing.

Whole blood was collected in K2EDTA tubes by collaborating institutions according to the institutions' own protocols. For TCRbeta analysis, collaborators shipped samples in one of three forms: frozen whole blood, isolated PBMCs, or DNA extracted from either of those sample types. Results the study describes overall, beyond this receptor: How much clinical and demographic metadata was included differed by source and by participant, and the metadata was provided uncurated.

The V end loses 4 bases and the J end loses 5 bases, and a stretch of 15 bases separates them. CDR1 is given as SGHRS and CDR2 as YFSETQ, both from the germline V gene. The CDR3 runs 14 amino acids, cysteine and phenylalanine included. The only DNA kept is the CDR3, 42 bases in frame from the first base. On this clone itself: Its cognate antigen has yet to be identified. Qualities for individual bases were not recorded, and no much larger clone is one base off.

The immunoSEQ Assay, a bias-controlled multiplex PCR, was used to amplify TCRbeta CDR3 regions from genomic DNA. From the authors' description of their analysis: The number of nucleated cells in each sample was estimated from the amplification of reference gene primers within the assay. To quantify the absolute abundance of each unique TCRbeta CDR3 rearrangement, sequence reads were collapsed and filtered. Productive Simpson clonality was computed per sample as the square root of Simpson's diversity index over productive rearrangements. Drawn from immuneACCESS, this table holds only the in-frame rearrangements with V and J called that TCRdb kept. Clones are partly lost; checked studies trace under half to an unresolved V gene and leave the rest unexplained. V and J calls and clone size come straight from that table; D and trimming were deduced from the DNA. This sample gives about 94,000 clones in total; about 80% of them show up just once. Of the sample, under 25% is held by the ten largest clones.

In this chain, TRBV5-1 is recombined with TRBJ2-5, and perhaps TRBD2 as D gene, on 5 matching bases. Source material: peripheral blood. The TCR was taken from a woman older than 75 with acute or convalescent COVID-19. The sequenced DNA is TGCGCCAGCAGCCCAACCGGGGATATCGAGACCCAGTACTTC. It encodes CASSPTGDIETQYF.